This T cell receptor beta chain was captured in a study of cytomegalovirus exposure and HLA in healthy donors. About the research overall: A prior analysis found around 110 million unique TCR beta sequences from approximately 200 million T cells.

Findings of the study overall: In an earlier analysis, in 587 donors, most V segments appeared productive either ~87% or ~30% of the time. Three chains linked to CMV were shown in vitro to be specific for CMV antigens.

It was healthy bone marrow donors who served as donors. Turning to this clone: Its antigen is unidentified.

There are 12 residues in the CDR3. The V segment lost 5 bases and the J segment 6 bases; nucleotides outside the gene matches: 6. Germline loops: CDR1 GTSNPN, CDR2 SVGIG (reference sequence). A multiplex PCR was run with 60 Vbeta primers and 13 Jbeta primers. Profiling relied on immunoSEQ multiplex PCR, and the TCRdb table lists in-frame clones only, not all of them. This sample has 150,000 to 200,000 clones; 76% occur once, and the top ten carry around 1.6%. The gene calls are TRBV30 and TRBJ1-1; 7 bases fit TRBD1. The receptor's source is a man between 18 and 35 years old in good health and CMV-seronegative. Sequenced sample: PBMCs. This CDR3 reads CAWATGRAEAFF. CDR3 nucleotide sequence: TGTGCCTGGGCGACAGGGCGGGCTGAAGCTTTCTTT.